Below are 27 T cell receptor beta chains sequenced from a single sample in a study of T cells in Graves' hyperthyroidism and ophthalmopathy. Amplified TCR beta CDR3 regions came from RNA transcripts. TCR CDR3 underwent first-round RT-PCR with the HTBI primer set. TCRdb passed the multiplex PCR reads through MiXCR, listing each CDR3 protein once. Among 450,000 to 650,000 distinct CDR3 sequences listed, approximately 15% were seen once. The sample was blood. Every receptor here comes from a young woman with Graves' ophthalmopathy.

This clonotype was recorded a few times. The genes are TRBV5-1 and TRBJ2-3; D perhaps matches TRBD2 (5 bases). V lost 0 bases, J lost 11 bases, and 25 bases lay in between. The CDR3 covers 17 residues. CDR1 SGHRS and CDR2 YFSETQ come from the germline V gene. DNA for the CDR3: TGCGCCAGCAGCTTGGGGTTCCGGATTATGGGGAGCGCCGGGCAGTATTTT. Protein sequence: CASSLGFRIMGSAGQYF.

In its sample, this clonotype was seen many times. This chain links TRBV6-1 with TRBJ1-1; TRBD1 might be the D (5 bases). V was cut by 6 bases and J by 1 base, with 15 bases left in between. This CDR3 has 15 residues. Germline V gives CDR1 MNHNS, CDR2 SASEGT. The CDR3, as DNA: TGTGCCAGCAGCAGGGCGGCCCCGGGGAACACTGAAGCTTTCTTT. It is translated as CASSRAAPGNTEAFF.

This clonotype came up many times. J is TRBJ2-7 and V is TRBV28; TRBD1 matches 9 bases. Per the germline V gene, CDR1 is MDHEN and CDR2 is SYDVKM. V shed 5 bases and J 3 bases; nucleotides not matched to a gene: 17. The CDR3 length is 18 residues. The CDR3 loop reads CASSDPGTGWLRIYEQYF. The CDR3 nucleotides are TGTGCCAGCAGTGACCCCGGGACAGGGTGGTTGCGCATCTACGAGCAGTACTTC.

The chain has TRBV20-1 and TRBJ2-1, with 14 bases that match TRBD2. Losses at the gene ends were 2 bases for V and 0 bases for J; bases not matched to a gene: 15. The CDR3 runs to 21 residues. Germline assignment: CDR1 DFQATT and CDR2 SNEGSKA (reference sequence). The CDR3, as DNA: TGCAGTGCTAGAACCTCGGTCCCCGGGACTAGCGGGGGTTCCTCCTACAATGAGCAGTTCTTC. This sequence encodes CSARTSVPGTSGGSSYNEQFF.

Only a few counts were recorded for this clonotype. The chain carries TRBV29-1 and TRBJ2-5, with 12 bases identical to TRBD1. CDR1 is SQVTM and CDR2 is ANQGSEA in the germline V gene. Trimming at V came to 6 bases and at J to 14 bases, leaving 7 bases not matched to a gene. The CDR3 covers 11 residues. The CDR3 DNA follows: TGCAGCGTCCCGGGACAGGGGGCCGAATACTTC. Translated, it gives CSVPGQGAEYF.

The sample holds a few counts of this clonotype. This chain uses TRBV6-1 with TRBJ2-6; D gene uncertain. Trimming pared 7 bases from V and 0 bases from J, leaving 10 bases between. This CDR3 has 15 amino acids. Per the germline V gene, CDR1 is MNHNS and CDR2 is SASEGT. The DNA for the CDR3 is TGTGCCAGCACAGGCCCTAGCTCTGGGGCCAACGTCCTGACTTTC. Translating it yields CASTGPSSGANVLTF.

This clonotype was observed many times. The chain is built from TRBV29-1 and TRBJ2-7; maybe TRBD1 (5 bases). The CDR3 loop spans 16 amino acids. CDR1 and CDR2 from the germline V gene are SQVTM and ANQGSEA. Between the trimmed V and J ends, which lost 0 bases and 4 bases, there was a span of 19 bases. The CDR3 is CSVEDTVLKGQYEQYF. The DNA of the CDR3 is TGCAGCGTTGAAGATACAGTGCTCAAGGGGCAATACGAGCAGTACTTC.

The CDR3 reads CASSEQETLGAYF. The CDR3 DNA is TGTGCCAGCAGTGAACAGGAAACCTTAGGGGCGTATTTT. This chain links TRBV25-1 with TRBJ2-3; a possible D gene is TRBD1 (5 bases). The V end was cut by 2 bases, the J end by 14 bases, with 17 bases between. CDR3 length: 13 residues. In germline, CDR1 is MGHDK, CDR2 SYGVNS.

At least ten counts were recorded for this clonotype. CDR3: CASRGGQGRWKAFF. Written as DNA, the CDR3 is TGTGCCAGCAGGGGGGGACAGGGCCGGTGGAAAGCTTTCTTT. The chain joins TRBV28 to TRBJ1-1, with 9 bases identical to TRBD1. Unmatched junction bases numbered 11, after V lost 6 bases and J lost 9 bases. This CDR3 comprises 14 residues. The germline gives CDR1 MDHEN, CDR2 SYDVKM.

V is TRBV6-4 and J is TRBJ1-6; the match to TRBD1 covers 8 bases. Germline values: CDR1 MRHNA, CDR2 SNTAGT. This CDR3 contains 14 residues. V shed 6 bases, J shed 6 bases, and the junction held 4 bases outside the gene matches. The CDR3 protein is CASSTTGVNSPLHF. CDR3 bases: TGTGCCAGCAGCACGACAGGGGTTAATTCACCCCTCCACTTT.

This clonotype was observed a few times. This rearrangement joins TRBV27 to TRBJ2-7; the D is unclear. The CDR3 has 13 residues. Trimming removed 8 bases at V and 0 bases at J, with 11 bases between. Germline V gene lookup returns CDR1 MNHEY and CDR2 SMNVEV (reference sequence). The CDR3 sequence is CASPAKGSYEQYF. The CDR3 bases are TGTGCCAGCCCGGCCAAGGGCTCCTACGAGCAGTACTTC.

The sample holds a few counts of this clonotype. The rearrangement links TRBV7-8 to TRBJ2-1; tentative D call: TRBD2 (5 bases). V lost 5 bases, J lost 9 bases, and 14 bases lay in between. The CDR3 loop spans 13 amino acids. Germline V gives CDR1 SGHVS, CDR2 FQNEAQ. CDR3 loop: CASSARVKGEQFF. The CDR3 coding sequence is TGTGCCAGCAGCGCGAGGGTGAAGGGTGAGCAGTTCTTC.

V usage is TRBV6-4 and J usage is TRBJ2-1; maybe TRBD1 (5 bases). Germline CDR1 MRHNA, CDR2 SNTAGT. The CDR3 extends over 14 amino acids. Trimming removed 4 bases at V and 5 bases at J, with 12 bases between. CDR3 in amino acids: CASSARVGNNEQFF. The CDR3 DNA sequence: TGTGCCAGCAGTGCCAGGGTGGGTAACAATGAGCAGTTCTTC.

About this clonotype itself: Just one base apart from a much larger clone, this may be a read error. V usage is TRBV30 and J usage is TRBJ2-7; D possibly uses TRBD1 or TRBD2 (5 bases each). This CDR3 is 14 amino acids long. Germline values: CDR1 GTSNPN, CDR2 SVGIG (reference sequence). The CDR3 DNA sequence: TGTGCCTGGAGTGTCGGTGGGGGATCCTGCGAGCAGTACTTC. This translates into CAWSVGGGSCEQYF. The full variable domain, completed using reference TRBV30 and TRBJ2-7, is SQTIHQWPATLVQPVGSPLSLECTVEGTSNPNLYWYRQAAGRGLQLLFYSVGIGQISSEVPQNLSASRPQDRQFILSSKKLLLSDSGFYLCAWSVGGGSCEQYFGPGTRLTVT.

This clonotype showed up many times. V and J are TRBV5-1 and TRBJ2-3; tentative D call: TRBD2 (6 bases). This CDR3 is built from 15 residues. Trimming left V 0 bases short and J 4 bases short, with 12 bases between. CDR1 and CDR2 (germline): SGHRS, YFSETQ. As DNA, the CDR3 is TGCGCCAGCAGCTTGGGACTAGATCTCGCAGATACGCAGTATTTT. Translation: CASSLGLDLADTQYF.

This clonotype was recorded at least ten times. The gene calls are TRBV18 and TRBJ1-2; D may be TRBD1 (6 bases). V was cut by 3 bases and J by 5 bases, with 10 bases left in between. The CDR3 extends over 13 amino acids. Germline V gene lookup returns CDR1 KGHSH and CDR2 LQKENI. The CDR3 bases are TGTGCCAGCTCACCCCTGGACAGTTATGGCTACACCTTC. Translating it yields CASSPLDSYGYTF.

This rearrangement joins TRBV20-1 to TRBJ1-2; 7 bases match TRBD1. From germline, CDR1 is DFQATT and CDR2 SNEGSKA (reference sequence). This CDR3 comprises 13 residues. The ends lost 6 bases at V and 6 bases at J; junction bases unmatched: 10. CDR3 residues: CSASPTGAHGYTF. Written as DNA, the CDR3 is TGCAGTGCCAGTCCTACAGGGGCGCATGGCTACACCTTC.

This clonotype was seen repeatedly, ten times or more. The chain employs TRBV7-9 and TRBJ1-5; no firm D call. Trimming left V 4 bases short and J 0 bases short, with 13 bases between. The CDR3 covers 16 residues. Germline values: CDR1 SEHNR, CDR2 FQNEAQ (reference sequence). CDR3 loop: CASSSWVIDSNQPQHF. For the CDR3, the DNA is TGTGCCAGCAGCTCCTGGGTTATAGATAGCAATCAGCCCCAGCATTTT. Full variable domain (outside the CDR3, taken from reference TRBV7-9 and TRBJ1-5): DTGVSQNPRHKITKRGQNVTFRCDPISEHNRLYWYRQTLGQGPEFLTYFQNEAQLEKSRLLSDRFSAERPKGSFSTLEIQRTEQGDSAMYLCASSSWVIDSNQPQHFGDGTRLSIL.

The gene calls are TRBV20-1 and TRBJ2-3; either TRBD1 or TRBD2 may supply D (6 bases each). The ends were cut back, 5 bases at V and 2 bases at J, with 29 bases in the middle. The CDR3 consists of 19 residues. The V gene's germline CDR1 is DFQATT and CDR2 SNEGSKA (reference sequence). The CDR3 coding sequence is TGCAGTGCTGTCAGCCCGGGTCAGGGGAGGACCACGACCACAGATACGCAGTATTTT. As protein: CSAVSPGQGRTTTTDTQYF.

The chain links TRBV10-3 to TRBJ2-7; D possibly corresponds to TRBD2 (5 bases). The CDR3 runs 15 residues. V was shortened by 3 bases and J by 0 bases, with 12 bases between the two germline ends. CDR1 and CDR2 (germline): ENHRY, SYGVKD. CDR3 residues: CAISDPGVSSYEQYF. The CDR3 region has the DNA TGTGCCATCAGTGACCCCGGGGTGAGCTCCTACGAGCAGTACTTC.

A few counts support this clonotype. The genes are TRBV7-6 and TRBJ2-2, with 10 bases that match TRBD2. Per the germline V gene, CDR1 is SGHVS and CDR2 is FNYEAQ. The CDR3 contains 17 residues. J lost 5 bases, V lost 2 bases, and 8 bases had no gene match. In DNA, the CDR3 is TGTGCCAGCAGCTTAATTGTCGCTAGCGGGAGAACCGGGGAGCTGTTTTTT. Residues: CASSLIVASGRTGELFF.

The rearrangement links TRBV7-2 to TRBJ1-6, with D tentatively TRBD1 (6 bases). V lost 2 bases and J lost 10, with 15 bases in between. The CDR3 consists of 15 residues. Germline V gene lookup returns CDR1 SGHTA and CDR2 FQGNSA. This CDR3 is CASSLHREGKSPLHF. The CDR3 bases are TGTGCCAGCAGCTTACACAGGGAGGGTAAATCACCCCTCCACTTT.

This clonotype was counted ten times or more. CDR3: CASSFFGYEQYF. The CDR3 DNA reads TGTGCCAGCAGTTTCTTCGGGTACGAGCAGTACTTC. This sequence joins TRBV12-3 or TRBV12-4 and TRBJ2-7; D gene ambiguous. This CDR3 is 12 amino acids long. Trimming took 3 bases from V and 4 from J, leaving 7 bases between them.

The chain joins TRBV10-3 to TRBJ2-7, with D perhaps matching TRBD1 or TRBD2 (5 bases each). Germline V lookup: CDR1 ENHRY, CDR2 SYGVKD. The length of the CDR3 is 13 residues. V was cut by 11 bases and J by 2 bases, with 16 bases left in between. Here the CDR3 DNA reads TGTGCCGTCACCGGGACGGAGACCTACGAGCAGTACTTC. Amino acids: CAVTGTETYEQYF.

This clonotype appeared many times. CDR3 sequence: CASSSSGLGAPEQYF. The DNA of the CDR3 is TGTGCCAGCAGTTCCTCGGGACTAGGGGCCCCCGAGCAGTACTTC. The chain links TRBV27 to TRBJ2-7; 8 bases agree with TRBD2. V gave up 4 bases and J gave up 6 bases; unmatched junction bases: 11. The germline gives CDR1 MNHEY, CDR2 SMNVEV (reference sequence). CDR3 length: 15 amino acids.

This clonotype was seen many times. The chain joins TRBV6-2 or TRBV6-3 to TRBJ2-3; 7 bases are a match to TRBD1. The CDR3 is 13 amino acids. The germline V gene encodes CDR1 MNHEY and CDR2 SVGEGT. J was trimmed by 6 bases and V by 7 bases; bases with no gene match: 7. For the CDR3, the DNA is TGTGCCAGCAAGGGACAGTTATTCGATACGCAGTATTTT. Its protein is CASKGQLFDTQYF.

This clonotype was counted at least ten times. This chain connects TRBV28 to TRBJ1-2; possible D gene TRBD1, 6 bases. V lost 4 bases to trimming and J lost 6 bases, with 9 bases between them. The length of the CDR3 is 12 residues. Germline values: CDR1 MDHEN, CDR2 SYDVKM. The CDR3 loop reads CASSYGGHGYTF. Written as DNA, the CDR3 is TGTGCCAGCAGTTACGGGGGGCATGGCTACACCTTC.